These 8 T cell receptor beta chains share one sample of origin, sequenced in a study of blood T cell repertoires in COVID-19. Here immunoSEQ multiplex PCR was the method, and the copy in TCRdb shows in-frame clones only, minus some. The sample has 160,000 or so clones, more than 65% seen once. The sequenced sample consisted of peripheral blood. These receptors were taken from a woman aged 45-65 years with acute or convalescent COVID-19.

This sequence joins TRBV4-1 and TRBJ1-6; D possibly corresponds to TRBD1 (5 bases). The CDR3 has 15 amino acids. Trimming removed 0 bases from V and 7 bases from J, with 10 bases in between. From germline, CDR1 is MGHRA and CDR2 YSYEKL. For the CDR3, the DNA is TGCGCCAGCAGCCAAGAAGGAGGGGTAAATTCACCCCTCCACTTT. Protein product: CASSQEGGVNSPLHF.

This clone was detected only once. V and J are TRBV9 and TRBJ1-3, with D unclear. Deletions cut 3 bases from V and 3 bases from J, with 10 bases between. The length of the CDR3 is 14 residues. The germline CDR1 and CDR2 sequences are SGDLS and YYNGEE. As DNA, the CDR3 is TGTGCCAGCAGCGCGAGTAACCTTGGAAACACCATATATTTT. Translating it yields CASSASNLGNTIYF.

The V and J genes are TRBV3-1 (or the pseudogene TRBV3-2) and TRBJ1-6; D uncertain. This CDR3 has 14 amino acids. Germline CDR1 LGHDT, CDR2 YNNKEL (reference sequence). Trimming left V 4 bases short and J 5 bases short, with 9 bases between. CDR3 sequence (DNA): TGTGCCAGCAGCCCTCAGACTAATAATTCACCCCTCCACTTT. It is translated as CASSPQTNNSPLHF.

J is TRBJ2-3 and V is TRBV10-3; 10 bases fit TRBD2. V gave up 7 bases and J gave up 1 base; unmatched junction bases: 5. The CDR3 contains 15 residues. Germline-derived CDR1 and CDR2 are ENHRY and SYGVKD. The CDR3 loop is CAITERGGGTDTQYF. In DNA, the CDR3 is TGTGCCATCACGGAGCGGGGGGGCGGCACAGATACGCAGTATTTT.

The chain has TRBV19 and TRBJ2-7, with 7 nucleotides matching TRBD2. The ends lost 7 bases at V and 6 bases at J; junction bases unmatched: 12. CDR1 LNHDA and CDR2 SQIVND come from the germline V gene (reference sequence). The CDR3 totals 14 residues. CDR3 in amino acids: CASTGEGNPGEQYF. In DNA form, the CDR3 reads TGTGCCAGTACCGGGGAGGGAAACCCTGGCGAGCAGTACTTC. Full variable domain (rest looked up from reference TRBV19 and TRBJ2-7): DGGITQSPKYLFRKEGQNVTLSCEQNLNHDAMYWYRQDPGQGLRLIYYSQIVNDFQKGDIAEGYSVSREKKESFPLTVTSAQKNPTAFYLCASTGEGNPGEQYFGPGTRLTVT.

This clone has more than one count but fewer than ten. The J gene is TRBJ2-3, the V gene TRBV7-2; TRBD2 aligns across 7 bases. J gave up 1 base and V 4 bases, and 8 bases lay outside the gene matches. CDR3 length: 16 amino acids. The germline V gene has CDR1 SGHTA and CDR2 FQGNSA. DNA for the CDR3: TGTGCCAGCAGCTGGTGGCTGAGCGGGGGCACAGATACGCAGTATTTT. Its protein product is CASSWWLSGGTDTQYF.

The gene calls are TRBV5-4 and TRBJ1-4; tentatively, D is TRBD1 (5 bases). This CDR3 region has 13 residues. V dropped 9 bases and J dropped 0 bases, with 9 bases sitting between them. Germline V gene data show CDR1 as SGHNT and CDR2 as YYREEE (reference sequence). The CDR3 protein is CATRQTTNEKLFF. The CDR3 DNA reads as TGTGCCACCCGACAGACAACTAATGAAAAACTGTTTTTT. The full variable domain, its missing parts supplied by reference TRBV5-4 and TRBJ1-4, is ETGVTQSPTHLIKTRGQQVTLRCSSQSGHNTVSWYQQALGQGPQFIFQYYREEENGRGNFPPRFSGLQFPNYSSELNVNALELDDSALYLCATRQTTNEKLFFGSGTQLSVL.

The chain employs TRBV7-9 and TRBJ1-6, with D possibly being TRBD1 (5 bases). The CDR3 length is 13 residues. Deletions cut 0 bases from V and 10 bases from J, with 7 bases between. CDR1 and CDR2 (germline): SEHNR, FQNEAQ (reference sequence). In DNA, the CDR3 is TGTGCCAGCAGCTTAGCCGGGGGATCACCCCTCCACTTT. Its translation is CASSLAGGSPLHF.